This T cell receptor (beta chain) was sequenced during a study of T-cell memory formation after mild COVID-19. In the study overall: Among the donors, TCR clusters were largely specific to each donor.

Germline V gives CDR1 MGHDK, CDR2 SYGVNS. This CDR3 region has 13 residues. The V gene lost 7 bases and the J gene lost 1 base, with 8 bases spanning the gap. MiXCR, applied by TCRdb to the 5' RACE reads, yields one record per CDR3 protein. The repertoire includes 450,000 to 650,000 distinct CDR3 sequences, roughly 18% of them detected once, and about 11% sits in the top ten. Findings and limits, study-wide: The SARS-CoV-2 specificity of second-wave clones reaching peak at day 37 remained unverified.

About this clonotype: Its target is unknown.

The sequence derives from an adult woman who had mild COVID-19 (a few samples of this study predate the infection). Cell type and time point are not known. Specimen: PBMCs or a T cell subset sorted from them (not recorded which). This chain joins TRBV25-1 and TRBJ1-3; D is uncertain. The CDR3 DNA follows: TGTGCCAGCAAGGATAAGTCTGGAAACACCATATATTTT. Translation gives CASKDKSGNTIYF.